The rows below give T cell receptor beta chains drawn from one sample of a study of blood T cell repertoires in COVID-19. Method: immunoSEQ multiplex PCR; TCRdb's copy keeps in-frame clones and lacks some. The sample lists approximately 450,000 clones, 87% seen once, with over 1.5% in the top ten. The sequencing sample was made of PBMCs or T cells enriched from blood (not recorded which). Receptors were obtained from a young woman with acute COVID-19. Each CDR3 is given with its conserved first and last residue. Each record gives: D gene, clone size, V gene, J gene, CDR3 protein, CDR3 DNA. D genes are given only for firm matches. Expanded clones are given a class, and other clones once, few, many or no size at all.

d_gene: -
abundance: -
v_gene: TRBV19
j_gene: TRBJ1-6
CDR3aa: CASRAGQKGLNSPLHF
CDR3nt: TGTGCCAGTAGAGCAGGACAGAAAGGCCTTAATTCACCCCTCCACTTT

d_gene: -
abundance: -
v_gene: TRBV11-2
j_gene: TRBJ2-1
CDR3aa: CASSRSYNEQFF
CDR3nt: TGTGCCAGCAGTCGGTCCTACAATGAGCAGTTCTTC

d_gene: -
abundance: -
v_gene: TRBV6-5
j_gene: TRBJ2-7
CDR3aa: CASRPLAVPYEQYF
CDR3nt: TGTGCCAGCAGACCCTTGGCAGTACCCTACGAGCAGTACTTC

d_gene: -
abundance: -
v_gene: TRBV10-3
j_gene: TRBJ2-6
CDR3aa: CAISGDSVLSGANVLTF
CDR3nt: TGTGCCATCAGTGGTGATAGCGTTCTGTCTGGGGCCAACGTCCTGACTTTC

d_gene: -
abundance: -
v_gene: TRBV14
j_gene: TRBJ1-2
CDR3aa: CASSISNYGYTF
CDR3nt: TGTGCCAGCAGTATCAGTAACTATGGCTACACCTTC

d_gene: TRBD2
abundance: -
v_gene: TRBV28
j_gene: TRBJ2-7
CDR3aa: CASSWRTSGSKREQYF
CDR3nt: TGTGCCAGCAGTTGGAGGACTAGCGGGAGCAAACGCGAGCAGTACTTC

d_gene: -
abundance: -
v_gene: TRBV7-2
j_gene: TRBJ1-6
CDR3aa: CASSFRNSPLHF
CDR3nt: TGTGCCAGCAGCTTCAGGAATTCACCCCTCCACTTT

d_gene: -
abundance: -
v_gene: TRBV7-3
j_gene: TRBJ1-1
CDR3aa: CASSQWDISTEAFF
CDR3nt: TGTGCCAGCAGCCAATGGGACATAAGCACTGAAGCTTTCTTT

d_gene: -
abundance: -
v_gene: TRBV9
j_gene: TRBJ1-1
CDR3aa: CASSVMLSGMNTEAFF
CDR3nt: TGTGCCAGCAGCGTCATGCTCTCAGGCATGAACACTGAAGCTTTCTTT

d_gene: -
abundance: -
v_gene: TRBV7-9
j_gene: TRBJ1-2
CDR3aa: CAIRQGNGYTF
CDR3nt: TGTGCGATCAGGCAGGGGAATGGCTACACCTTC

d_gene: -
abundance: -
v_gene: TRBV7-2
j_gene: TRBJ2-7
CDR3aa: CASSLRGTHDEQYF
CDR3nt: TGTGCCAGCAGCTTAAGGGGGACGCACGACGAGCAGTACTTC

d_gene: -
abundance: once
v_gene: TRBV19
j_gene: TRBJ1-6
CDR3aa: CASSARESPLHF
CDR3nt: TGTGCCAGTAGTGCGAGGGAATCACCCCTCCACTTT

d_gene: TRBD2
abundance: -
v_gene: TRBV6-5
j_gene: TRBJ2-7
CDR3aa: CASSYLQRGDEQYF
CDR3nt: TGTGCCAGCAGTTACCTCCAGCGGGGAGACGAGCAGTACTTC